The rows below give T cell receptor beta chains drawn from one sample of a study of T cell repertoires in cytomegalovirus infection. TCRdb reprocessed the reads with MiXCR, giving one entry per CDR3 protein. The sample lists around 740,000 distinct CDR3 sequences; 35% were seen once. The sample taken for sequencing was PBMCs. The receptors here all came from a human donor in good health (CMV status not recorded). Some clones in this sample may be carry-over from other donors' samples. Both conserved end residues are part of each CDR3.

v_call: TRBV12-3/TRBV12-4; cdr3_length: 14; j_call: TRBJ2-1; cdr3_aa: CASSLGLVGNEQFF
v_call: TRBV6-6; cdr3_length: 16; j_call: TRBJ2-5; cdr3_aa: CASRSGLAEPQETQYF
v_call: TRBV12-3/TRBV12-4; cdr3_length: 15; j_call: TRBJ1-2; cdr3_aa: CASSPRQGPFSGYTF
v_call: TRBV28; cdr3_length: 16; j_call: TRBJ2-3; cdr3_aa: CASSLFKDRGSDTQYF
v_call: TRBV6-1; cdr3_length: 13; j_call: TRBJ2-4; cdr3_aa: CASRLDRGNIQYF
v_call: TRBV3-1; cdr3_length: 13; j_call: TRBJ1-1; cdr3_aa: CASSQGGDTEAFF
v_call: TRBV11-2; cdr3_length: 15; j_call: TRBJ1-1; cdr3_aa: CASSLLGTGGTEAFF
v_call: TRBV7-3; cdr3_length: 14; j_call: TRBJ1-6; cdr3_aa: CASSLQGRNSPLHF
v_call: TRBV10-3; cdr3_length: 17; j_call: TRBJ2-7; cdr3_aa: CAISDKGRGAPSYEQYF
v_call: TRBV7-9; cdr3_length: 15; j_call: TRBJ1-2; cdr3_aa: CASSLTQIPNYGYTF
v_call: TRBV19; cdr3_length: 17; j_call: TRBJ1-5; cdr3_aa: CASSTGTGGGSNQPQHF
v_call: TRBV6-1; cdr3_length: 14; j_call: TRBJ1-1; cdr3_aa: CASSVNRKNTEAFF
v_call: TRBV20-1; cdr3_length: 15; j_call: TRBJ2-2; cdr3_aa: CSAQRPSGDTGELFF
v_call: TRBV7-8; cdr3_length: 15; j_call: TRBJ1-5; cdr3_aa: CASTPNRVGNQPQHF
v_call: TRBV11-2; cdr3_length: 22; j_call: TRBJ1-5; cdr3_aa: CASSLDRQLFHSADDSNQPQHF
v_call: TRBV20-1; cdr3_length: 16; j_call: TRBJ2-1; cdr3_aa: CSALGFGASSYNEQFF
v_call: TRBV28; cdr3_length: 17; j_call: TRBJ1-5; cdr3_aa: CASSPAGQGKFHQPQHF
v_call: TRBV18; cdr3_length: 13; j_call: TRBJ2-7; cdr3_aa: CASSPQPAYEQYF
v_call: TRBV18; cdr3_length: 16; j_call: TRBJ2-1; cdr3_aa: CASSPPTVSSYNEQFF
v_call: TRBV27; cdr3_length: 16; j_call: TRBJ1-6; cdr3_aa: CASSEDRGPKHSPLHF
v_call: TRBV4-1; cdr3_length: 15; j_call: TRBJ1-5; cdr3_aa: CASSQEDRDNQPQHF
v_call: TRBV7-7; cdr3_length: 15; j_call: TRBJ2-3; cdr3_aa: CASSPGREFTDTQYF
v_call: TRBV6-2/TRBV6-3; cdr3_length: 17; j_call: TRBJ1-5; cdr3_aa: CASSQGAGLVGNQPQHF
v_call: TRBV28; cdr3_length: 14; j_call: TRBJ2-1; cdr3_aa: CASSFQAIYNEQFF
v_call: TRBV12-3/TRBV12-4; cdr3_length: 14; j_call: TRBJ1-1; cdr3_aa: CASSTRTGRTEAFF
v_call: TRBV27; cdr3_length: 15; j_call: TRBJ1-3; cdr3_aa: CASSLGGGAGNTIYF
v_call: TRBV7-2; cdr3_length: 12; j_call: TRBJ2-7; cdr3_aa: CAISGSGNEQYF